Presented here are 27 T cell receptor beta chains from one specimen sequenced in a study of CD8+CD57+ T cells in acquired aplastic anemia listed by TCRdb under 2018. Sequenced on an Illumina HiSeq 2000. Genomic DNA was used as template for profiling of TCR beta VDJ combinations and CDR3 sequences. Using fastp trimming at Q25 and MiXCR clonotype assembly, TCRdb reanalyzed the public sequencing data and kept in-frame beta chains. One record per CDR3 amino acid sequence lists the most common genes and DNA. The sample contains some 170,000 distinct CDR3 sequences, less than 60% of them found a single time. The ten largest clones add up to around 1.1% of the sample. Patients chosen for sequencing had shown expansion of CD8+CD57+ cells by flow cytometry. Sequencing was done on a sample of sorted CD4+, CD8+, or CD8+CD57+ T cells (not recorded which) from PBMCs. The receptors here all came from a human donor with aplastic anemia.

This chain joins TRBV10-3 and TRBJ1-4; no definite D call. V lost 11 bases, J lost 6 bases, and 19 bases lay in between. This CDR3 has 14 residues. Germline assignment: CDR1 ENHRY and CDR2 SYGVKD. The CDR3 nucleotides read TGTGCCGCCACGGCAGGAGAGGGTGATGAAAAACTGTTTTTT. Encoded protein: CAATAGEGDEKLFF.

The gene calls are TRBV20-1 and TRBJ1-3, with TRBD1 identical over 7 bases. V lost 3 bases to trimming and J lost 2 bases; unmatched junction nucleotides: 13. Germline V gives CDR1 DFQATT, CDR2 SNEGSKA (reference sequence). The CDR3 contains 17 residues. The DNA for the CDR3 is TGCAGTGCTAGGAAGACAGGGAGGGGGAGCCCTGGAAACACCATATATTTT. Protein sequence: CSARKTGRGSPGNTIYF.

This chain links TRBV25-1 with TRBJ1-5; maybe TRBD1 (5 bases). CDR3 length: 20 residues. The V and J ends lost 3 bases and 0 bases respectively, with 24 bases between them. The V gene's germline CDR1 is MGHDK and CDR2 SYGVNS. The chain's CDR3 is CASSDGTGTETSYSNQPQHF. Written as DNA, the CDR3 is TGTGCCAGCAGTGATGGAACCGGGACGGAGACAAGCTATAGCAATCAGCCCCAGCATTTT.

V is TRBV9 and J is TRBJ2-2; no reliable D call. V lost 2 bases and J 8 bases, leaving 7 bases between the germline ends. The CDR3 is 12 residues long. Germline CDR1 SGDLS, CDR2 YYNGEE. CDR3 protein: CASSVRVGELFF. The CDR3 coding sequence is TGTGCCAGCAGCGTCCGGGTGGGGGAGCTGTTTTTT. The full variable domain, its missing parts supplied by reference TRBV9 and TRBJ2-2, is DSGVTQTPKHLITATGQRVTLRCSPRSGDLSVYWYQQSLDQGLQFLIQYYNGEERAKGNILERFSAQQFPDLHSELNLSSLELGDSALYFCASSVRVGELFFGEGSRLTVL.

J is TRBJ2-7 and V is TRBV19; the D call may be TRBD1 or TRBD2 (5 bases each). CDR1 is LNHDA, CDR2 SQIVND, per germline (reference sequence). V shed 3 bases and J shed 7 bases, with 16 bases lying between them. The CDR3 runs 14 residues. The CDR3 sequence is CASSIGDRPGEQYF. The CDR3 bases are TGTGCCAGTAGTATCGGGGACCGCCCTGGAGAGCAGTACTTC.

This clonotype was recorded many times. The chain joins TRBV5-1 to TRBJ2-5; 7 positions agree with TRBD2. Germline CDR1 SGHRS, CDR2 YFSETQ. The CDR3 is 15 residues long. The ends lost 4 bases at V and 0 bases at J; junction bases unmatched: 6. CDR3 in amino acids: CASSVGGINQETQYF. For the CDR3, the DNA is TGCGCCAGCAGCGTCGGGGGGATTAACCAAGAGACCCAGTACTTC.

This clonotype was seen at least ten times. J is TRBJ1-1 and V is TRBV5-8, with 8 bases lining up with TRBD1. Trimming at V came to 3 bases and at J to 4 bases, leaving 8 bases not matched to a gene. Germline-derived CDR1 and CDR2 are SGHTS and YDEGEE. CDR3 size: 15 residues. CDR3 region: CASSSDWTGLTEAFF. The DNA of the CDR3 is TGTGCCAGCAGCTCGGACTGGACAGGGCTCACTGAAGCTTTCTTT.

The chain employs TRBV7-9 and TRBJ2-1; D is ambiguous. Deletions cut 4 bases from V and 9 bases from J, with 13 bases between. In germline, CDR1 is SEHNR, CDR2 FQNEAQ (reference sequence). This CDR3 spans 13 amino acids. The CDR3 DNA sequence: TGTGCCAGCAGCTCACAAGAGTTGGGTGAGCAGTTCTTC. The encoded protein is CASSSQELGEQFF.

This clonotype was recorded many times. The V call is TRBV10-1, the J call TRBJ2-3; maybe TRBD2 (6 bases). V lost 5 bases, J lost 4 bases, and 19 bases lay in between. Germline V CDR1 and CDR2: WNHNN, SYGVQD (reference sequence). The CDR3 contains 16 residues. The DNA for the CDR3 is TGCGCCAGCAGTAGTATGGGACTCATGGATGCAGATACGCAGTATTTT. Translated: CASSSMGLMDADTQYF.

The chain couples TRBV7-9 to TRBJ2-7, with 7 bases aligning to TRBD1. V was clipped by 0 bases and J by 6 bases; unmatched bases: 8. This CDR3 is built from 15 residues. Per the germline V gene, CDR1 is SEHNR and CDR2 is FQNEAQ (reference sequence). The CDR3 nucleotides read TGTGCCAGCAGCTTAGCTGGAGACAGGGTGGGCGAGCAGTACTTC. Protein: CASSLAGDRVGEQYF.

In this sample, this clonotype turned up many times. J is TRBJ1-2 and V is TRBV7-9; D might be TRBD1 (6 bases). Germline V CDR1 and CDR2: SEHNR, FQNEAQ (reference sequence). V was cut by 11 bases and J by 1 base, with 14 bases left in between. CDR3 size: 13 residues. CDR3 protein: CASEEGGNYGYTF. The CDR3 coding sequence is TGTGCCTCCGAGGAGGGGGGTAACTATGGCTACACCTTC. Based on the CDR3 plus reference TRBV7-9 and TRBJ1-2, the full variable domain is DTGVSQNPRHKITKRGQNVTFRCDPISEHNRLYWYRQTLGQGPEFLTYFQNEAQLEKSRLLSDRFSAERPKGSFSTLEIQRTEQGDSAMYLCASEEGGNYGYTFGSGTRLTVV.

This clonotype was observed a few times. J is TRBJ1-1 and V is TRBV15; D is possibly TRBD1 (5 bases). The CDR3 runs to 13 residues. V was trimmed by 1 base and J by 4 bases, leaving 7 bases between them. Per germline, CDR1 LNHNV and CDR2 YYDKDF (reference sequence). CDR3: CATSRGQPTEAFF. CDR3 DNA: TGTGCCACCAGCAGAGGACAGCCCACTGAAGCTTTCTTT.

The rearrangement links TRBV12-5 to TRBJ2-2; no clear D. The CDR3 totals 13 residues. V was pared by 0 bases and J by 5 bases, with 4 bases between. CDR1 and CDR2 from the germline V gene are LGHNT and FRNRAP. CDR3 bases: TGTGCTAGTGGTTTGGTACGGACCGGGGAGCTGTTTTTT. Translating gives CASGLVRTGELFF.

This clonotype has at least ten counts. The J gene is TRBJ2-7, the V gene TRBV9, with 7 bases fitting TRBD1. V lost 0 bases, J lost 5 bases, and 2 bases stayed unmatched. The CDR3 loop spans 13 amino acids. Germline V gene lookup returns CDR1 SGDLS and CDR2 YYNGEE. The CDR3 is CASSVVGGDEQYF. The CDR3 DNA reads TGTGCCAGCAGCGTAGTAGGGGGCGACGAGCAGTACTTC.

This clonotype was observed a few times. The rearrangement uses TRBV20-1 and TRBJ2-7, with 14 bases fitting TRBD2. This CDR3 region has 18 residues. The trim removed 3 bases at V and 7 bases at J, leaving 17 bases unmatched. The germline V gene encodes CDR1 DFQATT and CDR2 SNEGSKA (reference sequence). The CDR3 here is CSASLLGLAGGSYNEQYF. The CDR3 DNA is TGCAGTGCTAGCCTCTTAGGACTAGCGGGGGGTTCCTACAATGAGCAGTACTTC.

This sequence joins TRBV7-9 and TRBJ2-7, with TRBD1 as a possible D gene (6 bases). Trimming pared 5 bases from V and 2 bases from J, leaving 16 bases between. CDR1 and CDR2 (germline): SEHNR, FQNEAQ (reference sequence). The CDR3 sequence is 15 residues long. The CDR3 nucleotides are TGTGCCAGCAGCCCTCACAGGGAAGTAACCTACGAGCAGTACTTC. Protein product: CASSPHREVTYEQYF.

Ten or more counts support this clonotype. This chain uses TRBV20-1 with TRBJ1-1, with a possible D match to TRBD1 (5 bases). The V end was cut by 3 bases, the J end by 5 bases, with 13 bases between. CDR1 and CDR2 from the germline V gene are DFQATT and SNEGSKA (reference sequence). The CDR3 has 13 amino acids. CDR3 nucleotide sequence: TGCAGTGCTAGTAAGGGGTTAGGGACTGAAGCTTTCTTT. This sequence encodes CSASKGLGTEAFF.

This chain joins TRBV19 and TRBJ2-7, with 13 bases lining up with TRBD2. There are 15 residues in the CDR3. V trimming: 7 bases; J trimming: 2 bases; junction bases outside the gene matches: 5. Germline loops: CDR1 LNHDA, CDR2 SQIVND (reference sequence). This chain's CDR3 is CASTKTSGGPYEQYF. CDR3 in DNA: TGTGCCAGTACCAAGACTAGCGGGGGGCCCTACGAGCAGTACTTC.

As for this clonotype: A much larger clone lies one base from this, so it may be a read error. The rearrangement links TRBV12-3 or TRBV12-4 to TRBJ1-5, with D possibly matching TRBD1 (6 bases). With 2 bases removed from V and 0 bases from J, the gap between germline ends came to 11 bases. CDR3 length: 16 residues. The CDR3 DNA reads as TGTGCCAGCAGTTTAAGGGGGTTCCATAGCAATCAGCCCCAGCATTTT. Protein product: CASSLRGFHSNQPQHF.

This clonotype was found once. The chain links TRBV6-1 to TRBJ1-6; 12 bases line up with TRBD1. The germline CDR1 and CDR2 sequences are MNHNS and SASEGT. The length of the CDR3 is 17 residues. Written as DNA, the CDR3 is TGTGCTAGGGGGGACAGGGGGCTAAGCTCCTATAATTCACCCCTCCACTTT. This translates into CARGDRGLSSYNSPLHF.

With regard to this clonotype: Because it lacks the conserved phenylalanine or tryptophan at the end, this CDR3 is likely a read error. V usage is TRBV12-3 or TRBV12-4 and J usage is TRBJ2-7; D possibly corresponds to TRBD1 (5 bases). Trimming removed 7 bases at V and 5 bases at J, with 15 bases between. This CDR3 spans 13 amino acids. The CDR3 spells CASTPHPGHEQYL. The CDR3 nucleotides are TGTGCCAGCACCCCTCATCCAGGGCACGAGCAGTACCTC.

A few counts support this clonotype. The chain combines TRBV5-1 with TRBJ1-1, with 9 bases lining up with TRBD1. V was pared by 4 bases and J by 4 bases, with 5 bases of the junction left unmatched. CDR1 and CDR2 from the germline V gene are SGHRS and YFSETQ. The CDR3 loop spans 14 amino acids. Here the CDR3 reads CASSGGQGGTEAFF. The CDR3 DNA reads TGCGCCAGCAGCGGGGGACAGGGAGGCACTGAAGCTTTCTTT.

This clonotype was picked up many times. The chain combines TRBV5-4 with TRBJ1-4; D ambiguous. The CDR3 consists of 15 residues. The V end lost 4 bases, the J end lost 7 bases, and 17 bases lay between the germline ends. In germline, CDR1 is SGHNT, CDR2 YYREEE (reference sequence). In DNA, the CDR3 is TGTGCCAGCAGCCCGGACGTAGGCTTAGGTGAAAAACTGTTTTTT. It encodes CASSPDVGLGEKLFF. Combining the CDR3 with reference TRBV5-4 and TRBJ1-4 gives the whole variable domain ETGVTQSPTHLIKTRGQQVTLRCSSQSGHNTVSWYQQALGQGPQFIFQYYREEENGRGNFPPRFSGLQFPNYSSELNVNALELDDSALYLCASSPDVGLGEKLFFGSGTQLSVL.

Of note for this clonotype: Possible read error: a much larger clone is one base away. The missing conserved phenylalanine or tryptophan at the end of this CDR3 makes a read error likely. The CDR3 bases are TGTGCCAGCAGCCCCTACAATCTTGGCTACACCCTC. As protein: CASSPYNLGYTL. The chain recombines TRBV5-4 with TRBJ1-2; no clear D. Germline V gives CDR1 SGHNT, CDR2 YYREEE (reference sequence). Trimming removed 4 bases from V and 7 bases from J, with 11 bases in between. CDR3 length equals 12 residues.

This clonotype showed up just a few times. The genes are TRBV20-1 and TRBJ2-7, with TRBD1 as a possible D gene (6 bases). The CDR3 spans 12 residues. The V end lost 2 bases, the J end lost 4 bases, and 9 bases lay between the germline ends. Germline CDR1 and CDR2: DFQATT and SNEGSKA (reference sequence). The CDR3 spells CSARRQGYEQYF. CDR3 DNA: TGCAGTGCTAGAAGGCAGGGGTACGAGCAGTACTTC.

The rearrangement uses TRBV7-3 and TRBJ2-2; no definite D call. Germline CDR1 is SGHTA and CDR2 is FQGTGA. The CDR3 consists of 12 residues. V lost 5 bases and J 10 bases, leaving 11 bases between the germline ends. CDR3: CASSPQRQELFF. CDR3 coding DNA: TGTGCCAGCAGCCCCCAACGCCAGGAGCTGTTTTTT. The full variable domain, completed using reference TRBV7-3 and TRBJ2-2, is GAGVSQTPSNKVTEKGKYVELRCDPISGHTALYWYRQSLGQGPEFLIYFQGTGAADDSGLPNDRFFAVRPEGSVSTLKIQRTERGDSAVYLCASSPQRQELFFGEGSRLTVL.

The rearrangement uses TRBV6-1 and TRBJ2-5; no firm D call. The CDR3 contains 14 residues. Germline values: CDR1 MNHNS, CDR2 SASEGT. The V and J ends lost 6 bases and 0 bases respectively, with 11 bases between them. CDR3 region: CASRGLLNQETQYF. Written as DNA, the CDR3 is TGTGCCAGCAGGGGGTTACTGAACCAAGAGACCCAGTACTTC.